The 11 T cell receptor beta chains listed next were all sequenced from one sample in a study of blood T cell repertoires in COVID-19. Sequencing was performed with immunoSEQ multiplex PCR; in TCRdb, only in-frame clones are kept and a portion is missing. The top ten clones hold approximately 10% of a sample with about 97,000 clones, around 87% of them seen once. The sample consisted of peripheral blood. The receptors stem from a woman aged 30 to 39 with acute or convalescent COVID-19.

The chain uses TRBV7-6 and TRBJ2-3; a weak D match, TRBD2 (6 bases). The CDR3 runs 14 residues. The V gene's germline CDR1 is SGHVS and CDR2 FNYEAQ. V lost 5 bases, J lost 1 base, and 10 bases lay in between. CDR3 nucleotides: TGTGCCAGCAGCCCTTCTAGCGGCACAGATACGCAGTATTTT. This sequence encodes CASSPSSGTDTQYF.

This chain links TRBV30 with TRBJ1-5, with TRBD1 as a possible D gene (5 bases). This CDR3 has 15 amino acids. The germline V gene has CDR1 GTSNPN and CDR2 SVGIG (reference sequence). The V and J ends lost 3 bases and 6 bases respectively, with 18 bases between them. The CDR3 DNA is TGTGCCTGGAGAACGGGGGAAGAGAATAGTCAGCCCCAGCATTTT. Its translation is CAWRTGEENSQPQHF.

The CDR3: CASSHRRGGDTQYF. The CDR3 DNA follows: TGTGCCAGCAGCCATAGGAGAGGGGGAGATACGCAGTATTTT. The chain carries TRBV14 and TRBJ2-3, with a weak D call TRBD1 (6 bases). The length of the CDR3 is 14 residues. Between the trimmed V and J ends, which lost 3 bases and 5 bases, there was a span of 12 bases. CDR1 and CDR2 from the germline V gene are SGHDN and FVKESK. The full variable domain, in which reference TRBV14 and TRBJ2-3 provide the parts outside the CDR3, is EAGVTQFPSHSVIEKGQTVTLRCDPISGHDNLYWYRRVMGKEIKFLLHFVKESKQDESGMPNNRFLAERTGGTYSTLKVQPAELEDSGVYFCASSHRRGGDTQYFGPGTRLTVL.

This chain joins TRBV9 and TRBJ1-2; D ambiguous. CDR3 length: 14 amino acids. Trimming took off 0 bases at V and 3 bases at J, with 9 bases between the two ends. The germline V gene encodes CDR1 SGDLS and CDR2 YYNGEE. CDR3 in amino acids: CASSVGQVDYGYTF. The CDR3 nucleotides are TGTGCCAGCAGCGTAGGGCAGGTGGACTATGGCTACACCTTC. The full variable domain, in which reference TRBV9 and TRBJ1-2 provide the parts outside the CDR3, is DSGVTQTPKHLITATGQRVTLRCSPRSGDLSVYWYQQSLDQGLQFLIQYYNGEERAKGNILERFSAQQFPDLHSELNLSSLELGDSALYFCASSVGQVDYGYTFGSGTRLTVV.

The chain recombines TRBV6-5 with TRBJ1-1; 8 nucleotides line up with TRBD1. From germline, CDR1 is MNHEY and CDR2 SVGAGI. V lost 5 bases and J lost 2; bases outside the gene matches: 4. This CDR3 spans 14 amino acids. Written as DNA, the CDR3 is TGTGCCAGCAGTCTCGGGACAGGTAACACTGAAGCTTTCTTT. As protein: CASSLGTGNTEAFF.

Only one count was recorded for this clone. This rearrangement joins TRBV2 to TRBJ1-1, with TRBD1 identical over 8 bases. Germline assignment: CDR1 SNHLY and CDR2 FYNNEI. The trim removed 7 bases at V and 11 bases at J, leaving 9 bases unmatched. The CDR3 is made up of 12 amino acids. CDR3: CASILDRAAAFF. Here the CDR3 DNA reads TGTGCCAGCATTCTGGACAGGGCAGCGGCTTTCTTT.

The gene calls are TRBV5-6 and TRBJ2-7; D might be TRBD2 (5 bases). Trimming pared 4 bases from V and 2 bases from J, leaving 16 bases between. Germline V lookup: CDR1 SGHDT, CDR2 YYEEEE. The CDR3 has 15 residues. This chain's CDR3 is CASSQDSQAAYEQYF. In DNA form, the CDR3 reads TGTGCCAGCAGCCAGGACTCTCAGGCGGCCTACGAGCAGTACTTC.

V gene TRBV30 combines with J gene TRBJ2-2, with 10 bases fitting TRBD2. Germline V lookup: CDR1 GTSNPN, CDR2 SVGIG (reference sequence). V gave up 5 bases and J gave up 1 base; unmatched junction bases: 10. The CDR3 spans 17 residues. In nucleotides, the CDR3 is TGTGCCTGGGAAACCTTAGCGGGGGGCCTGAACACCGGGGAGCTGTTTTTT. Protein sequence: CAWETLAGGLNTGELFF. Drawing the rest from reference TRBV30 and TRBJ2-2, the complete variable domain is SQTIHQWPATLVQPVGSPLSLECTVEGTSNPNLYWYRQAAGRGLQLLFYSVGIGQISSEVPQNLSASRPQDRQFILSSKKLLLSDSGFYLCAWETLAGGLNTGELFFGEGSRLTVL.

The chain is built from TRBV2 and TRBJ1-5; D might be TRBD1 (5 bases). CDR3 size: 14 residues. Trimming removed 7 bases from V and 2 bases from J, with 12 bases in between. The germline V gene encodes CDR1 SNHLY and CDR2 FYNNEI. The CDR3 loop reads CASTRQYGNQPQHF. CDR3 sequence (DNA): TGTGCCAGCACCAGACAGTACGGCAATCAGCCCCAGCATTTT.

The chain joins TRBV5-1 to TRBJ1-6; 10 bases agree with TRBD1. Germline V gene sequence: CDR1 SGHRS, CDR2 YFSETQ. This CDR3 is built from 16 residues. The V segment lost 4 bases and the J segment 6 bases; nucleotides outside the gene matches: 7. The CDR3 here is CASSVTGTGANSPLHF. CDR3 sequence (DNA): TGCGCCAGCAGCGTTACCGGGACAGGGGCTAATTCACCCCTCCACTTT. Full variable domain (rest looked up from reference TRBV5-1 and TRBJ1-6): KAGVTQTPRYLIKTRGQQVTLSCSPISGHRSVSWYQQTPGQGLQFLFEYFSETQRNKGNFPGRFSGRQFSNSRSEMNVSTLELGDSALYLCASSVTGTGANSPLHFGNGTRLTVT.

V and J are TRBV15 and TRBJ1-3; tentative D call: TRBD1 (5 bases). The ends were cut back, 3 bases at V and 0 bases at J, with 6 bases in the middle. Germline CDR1 reads LNHNV; CDR2 reads YYDKDF (reference sequence). This CDR3 is 14 amino acids long. The DNA of the CDR3 is TGTGCCACCAGCAGGACAGCCTCTGGAAACACCATATATTTT. It specifies CATSRTASGNTIYF. Looking up the rest from reference TRBV15 and TRBJ1-3 gives the full variable domain: DAMVIQNPRYQVTQFGKPVTLSCSQTLNHNVMYWYQQKSSQAPKLLFHYYDKDFNNEADTPDNFQSRRPNTSFCFLDIRSPGLGDTAMYLCATSRTASGNTIYFGEGSWLTVV.